This T cell receptor beta chain was captured by sequencing in a study of cytomegalovirus exposure and HLA in healthy donors. Between the trimmed V and J ends, which lost 3 bases and 0 bases, there was a span of 10 bases. The CDR3 loop spans 15 amino acids. In germline, CDR1 is SEHNR, CDR2 FQNEAQ (reference sequence). With 60 Vbeta and 13 Jbeta primers, the PCR was carried out. Assay used: immunoSEQ multiplex PCR; TCRdb lists only in-frame clones, some missing. The sample shows 150,000 to 200,000 clones, 68% of them seen only once. The chain employs TRBV7-9 and TRBJ2-3, with a tentative D call TRBD2 (5 bases). The TCR comes from a man aged 50 to 59 in good health and CMV-seronegative. Sequenced input: PBMCs. CDR3 nucleotide sequence: TGTGCCAGCAGCTTCAATCGGGGTAGCACAGATACGCAGTATTTT. Translated: CASSFNRGSTDTQYF. Full variable domain (rest looked up from reference TRBV7-9 and TRBJ2-3): DTGVSQNPRHKITKRGQNVTFRCDPISEHNRLYWYRQTLGQGPEFLTYFQNEAQLEKSRLLSDRFSAERPKGSFSTLEIQRTEQGDSAMYLCASSFNRGSTDTQYFGPGTRLTVL.